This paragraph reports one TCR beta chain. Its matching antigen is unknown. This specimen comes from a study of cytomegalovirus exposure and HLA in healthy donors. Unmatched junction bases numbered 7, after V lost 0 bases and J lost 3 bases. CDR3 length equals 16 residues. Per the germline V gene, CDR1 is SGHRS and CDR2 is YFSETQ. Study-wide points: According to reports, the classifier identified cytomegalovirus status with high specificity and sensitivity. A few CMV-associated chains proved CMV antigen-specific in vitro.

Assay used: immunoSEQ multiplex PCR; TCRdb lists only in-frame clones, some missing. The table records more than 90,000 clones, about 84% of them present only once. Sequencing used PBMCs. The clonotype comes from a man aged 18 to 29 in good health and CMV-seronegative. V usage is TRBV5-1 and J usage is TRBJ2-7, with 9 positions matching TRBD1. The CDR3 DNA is TGCGCCAGCAGCTTGGCCTCGGGACAGGGTAACTACGAGCAGTACTTC. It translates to CASSLASGQGNYEQYF.